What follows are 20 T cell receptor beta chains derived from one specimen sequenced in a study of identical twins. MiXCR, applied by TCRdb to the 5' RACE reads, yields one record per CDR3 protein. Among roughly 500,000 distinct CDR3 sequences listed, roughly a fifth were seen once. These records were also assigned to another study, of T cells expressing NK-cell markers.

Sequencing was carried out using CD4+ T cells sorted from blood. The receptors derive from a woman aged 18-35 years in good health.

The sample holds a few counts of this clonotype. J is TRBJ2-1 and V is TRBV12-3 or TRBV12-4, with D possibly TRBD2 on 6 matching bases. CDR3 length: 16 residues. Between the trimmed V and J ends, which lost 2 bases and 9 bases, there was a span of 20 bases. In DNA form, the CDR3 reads TGTGCCAGCAGTTTATACGTAGGGAGGACGCTAAGTGAGCAGTTCTTC. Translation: CASSLYVGRTLSEQFF.

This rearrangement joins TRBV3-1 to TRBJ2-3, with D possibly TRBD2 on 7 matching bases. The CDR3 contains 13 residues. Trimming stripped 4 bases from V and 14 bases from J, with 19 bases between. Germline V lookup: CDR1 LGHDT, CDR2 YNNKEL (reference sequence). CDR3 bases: TGTGCCAGCAGCCCACTGGGGGGGCACGCAATGTATTTT. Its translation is CASSPLGGHAMYF.

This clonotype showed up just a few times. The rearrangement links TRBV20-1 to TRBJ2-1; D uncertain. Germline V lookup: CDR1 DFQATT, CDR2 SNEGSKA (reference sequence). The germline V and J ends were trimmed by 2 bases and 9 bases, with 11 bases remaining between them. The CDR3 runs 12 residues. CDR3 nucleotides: TGCAGTGCTAGATTAGTATCGGGTGAGCAGTTCTTC. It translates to CSARLVSGEQFF.

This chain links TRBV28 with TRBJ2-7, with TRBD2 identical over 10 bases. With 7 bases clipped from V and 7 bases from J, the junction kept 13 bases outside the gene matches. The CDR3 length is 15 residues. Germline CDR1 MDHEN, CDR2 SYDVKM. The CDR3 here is CASTPRLAGAGEQYF. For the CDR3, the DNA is TGTGCCAGCACCCCGAGGCTAGCGGGAGCAGGTGAGCAGTACTTC.

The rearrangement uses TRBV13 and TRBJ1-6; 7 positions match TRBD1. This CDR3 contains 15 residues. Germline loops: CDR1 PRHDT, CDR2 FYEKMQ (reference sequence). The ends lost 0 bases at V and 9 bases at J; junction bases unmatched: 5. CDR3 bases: TGTGCCAGCAGCTTAGGCGACAGGGCCCCTTCACCCCTCCACTTT. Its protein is CASSLGDRAPSPLHF.

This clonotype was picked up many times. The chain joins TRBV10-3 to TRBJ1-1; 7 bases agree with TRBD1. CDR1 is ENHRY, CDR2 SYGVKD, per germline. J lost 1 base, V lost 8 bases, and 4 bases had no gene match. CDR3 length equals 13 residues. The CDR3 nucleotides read TGTGCCATCCGGACAGGACCGAACACTGAAGCTTTCTTT. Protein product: CAIRTGPNTEAFF.

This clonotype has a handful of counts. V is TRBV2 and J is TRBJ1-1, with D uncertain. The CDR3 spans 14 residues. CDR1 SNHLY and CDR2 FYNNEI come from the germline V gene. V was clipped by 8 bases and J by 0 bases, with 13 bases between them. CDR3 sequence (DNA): TGTGCCAGCGATGGGTTGGACTTGAACACTGAAGCTTTCTTT. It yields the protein CASDGLDLNTEAFF. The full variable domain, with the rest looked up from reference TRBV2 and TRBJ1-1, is EPEVTQTPSHQVTQMGQEVILRCVPISNHLYFYWYRQILGQKVEFLVSFYNNEISEKSEIFDDQFSVERPDGSNFTLKIRSTKLEDSAMYFCASDGLDLNTEAFFGQGTRLTVV.

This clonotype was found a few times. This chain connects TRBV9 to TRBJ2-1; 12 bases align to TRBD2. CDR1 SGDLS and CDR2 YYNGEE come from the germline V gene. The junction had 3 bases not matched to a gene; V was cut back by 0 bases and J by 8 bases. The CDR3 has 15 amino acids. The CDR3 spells CASSVASGRVYEQFF. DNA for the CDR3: TGTGCCAGCAGCGTAGCTAGCGGGAGGGTCTATGAGCAGTTCTTC.

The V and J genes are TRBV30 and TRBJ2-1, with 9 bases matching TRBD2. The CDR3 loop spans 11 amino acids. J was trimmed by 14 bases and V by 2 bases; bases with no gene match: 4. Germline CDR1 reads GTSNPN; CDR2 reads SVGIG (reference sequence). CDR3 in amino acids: CAWSSSGREFF. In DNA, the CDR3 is TGTGCCTGGAGTAGTAGCGGGAGAGAGTTCTTC.

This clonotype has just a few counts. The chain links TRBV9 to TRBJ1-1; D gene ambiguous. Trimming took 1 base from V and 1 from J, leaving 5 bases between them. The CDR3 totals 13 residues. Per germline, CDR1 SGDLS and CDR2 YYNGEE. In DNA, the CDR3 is TGTGCCAGCAGCGTACACGGGAACACTGAAGCTTTCTTT. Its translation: CASSVHGNTEAFF.

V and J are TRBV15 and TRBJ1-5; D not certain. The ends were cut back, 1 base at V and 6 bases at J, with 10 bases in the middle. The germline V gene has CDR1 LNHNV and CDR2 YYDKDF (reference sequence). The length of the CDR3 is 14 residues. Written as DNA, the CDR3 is TGTGCCACCAGCAGAGGCCGGGGAGGTCAGCCCCAGCATTTT. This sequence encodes CATSRGRGGQPQHF.

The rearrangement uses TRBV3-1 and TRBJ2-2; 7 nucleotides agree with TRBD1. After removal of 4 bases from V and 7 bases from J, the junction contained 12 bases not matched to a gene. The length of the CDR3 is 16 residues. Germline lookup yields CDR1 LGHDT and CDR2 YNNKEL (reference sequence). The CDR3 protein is CASSPRDRGLGGELFF. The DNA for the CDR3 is TGTGCCAGCAGCCCCCGCGATAGGGGGCTCGGCGGGGAGCTGTTTTTT.

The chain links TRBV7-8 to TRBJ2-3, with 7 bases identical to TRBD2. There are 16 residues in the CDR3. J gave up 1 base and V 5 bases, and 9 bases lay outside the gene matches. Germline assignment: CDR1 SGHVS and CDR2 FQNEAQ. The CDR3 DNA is TGTGCCAGCAGCCCTCTTCTGAGCGGGGGCACAGATACGCAGTATTTT. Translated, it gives CASSPLLSGGTDTQYF. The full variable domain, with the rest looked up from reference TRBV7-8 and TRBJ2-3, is GAGVSQSPRYKVAKRGQDVALRCDPISGHVSLFWYQQALGQGPEFLTYFQNEAQLDKSGLPSDRFFAERPEGSVSTLKIQRTQQEDSAVYLCASSPLLSGGTDTQYFGPGTRLTVL.

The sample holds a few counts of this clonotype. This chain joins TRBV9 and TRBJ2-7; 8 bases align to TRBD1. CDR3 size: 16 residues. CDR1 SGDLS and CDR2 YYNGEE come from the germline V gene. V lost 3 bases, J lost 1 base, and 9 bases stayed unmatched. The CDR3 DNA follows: TGTGCCAGCAGCGGGGGATCCGGACAGGGTTCCTACGAGCAGTACTTC. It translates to CASSGGSGQGSYEQYF.

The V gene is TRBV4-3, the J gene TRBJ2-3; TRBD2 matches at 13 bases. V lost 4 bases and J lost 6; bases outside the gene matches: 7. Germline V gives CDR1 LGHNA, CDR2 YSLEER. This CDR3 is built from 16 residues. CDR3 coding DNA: TGCGCCAGCAGCCGCCTACTAGCGGGAGGGTCGGATACGCAGTATTTT. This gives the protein CASSRLLAGGSDTQYF.

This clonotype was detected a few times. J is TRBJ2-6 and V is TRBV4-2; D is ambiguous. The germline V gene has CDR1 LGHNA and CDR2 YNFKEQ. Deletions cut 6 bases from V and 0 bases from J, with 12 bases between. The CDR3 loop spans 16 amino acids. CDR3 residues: CASSSEVGSGANVLTF. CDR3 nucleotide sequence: TGTGCCAGCAGTTCTGAGGTTGGCTCTGGGGCCAACGTCCTGACTTTC.

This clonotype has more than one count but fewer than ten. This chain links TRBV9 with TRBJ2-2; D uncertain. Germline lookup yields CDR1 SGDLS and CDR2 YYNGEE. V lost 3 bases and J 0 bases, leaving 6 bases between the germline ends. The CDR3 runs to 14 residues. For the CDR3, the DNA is TGTGCCAGCAGCGAATACCCGAACACCGGGGAGCTGTTTTTT. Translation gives CASSEYPNTGELFF.

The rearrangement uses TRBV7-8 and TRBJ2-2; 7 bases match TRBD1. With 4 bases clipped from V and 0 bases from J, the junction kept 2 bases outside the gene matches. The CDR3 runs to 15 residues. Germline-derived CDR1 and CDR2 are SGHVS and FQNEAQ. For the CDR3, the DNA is TGTGCCAGCAGCTCGGACAGGTCGAACACCGGGGAGCTGTTTTTT. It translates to CASSSDRSNTGELFF.

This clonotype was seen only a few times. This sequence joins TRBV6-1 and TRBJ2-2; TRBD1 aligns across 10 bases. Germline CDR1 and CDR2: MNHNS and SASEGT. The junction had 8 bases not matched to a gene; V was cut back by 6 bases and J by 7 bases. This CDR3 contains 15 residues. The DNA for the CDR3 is TGTGCCAGCAGGGGCCCCGGGACAGGGGTCGGGGAGCTGTTTTTT. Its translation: CASRGPGTGVGELFF.

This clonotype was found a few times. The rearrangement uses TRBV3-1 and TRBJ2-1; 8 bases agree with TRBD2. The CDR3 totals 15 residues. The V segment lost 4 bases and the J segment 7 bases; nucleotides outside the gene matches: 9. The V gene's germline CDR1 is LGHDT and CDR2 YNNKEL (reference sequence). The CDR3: CASSPGLEGRNEQFF. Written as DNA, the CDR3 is TGTGCCAGCAGCCCGGGACTAGAGGGGAGGAATGAGCAGTTCTTC.